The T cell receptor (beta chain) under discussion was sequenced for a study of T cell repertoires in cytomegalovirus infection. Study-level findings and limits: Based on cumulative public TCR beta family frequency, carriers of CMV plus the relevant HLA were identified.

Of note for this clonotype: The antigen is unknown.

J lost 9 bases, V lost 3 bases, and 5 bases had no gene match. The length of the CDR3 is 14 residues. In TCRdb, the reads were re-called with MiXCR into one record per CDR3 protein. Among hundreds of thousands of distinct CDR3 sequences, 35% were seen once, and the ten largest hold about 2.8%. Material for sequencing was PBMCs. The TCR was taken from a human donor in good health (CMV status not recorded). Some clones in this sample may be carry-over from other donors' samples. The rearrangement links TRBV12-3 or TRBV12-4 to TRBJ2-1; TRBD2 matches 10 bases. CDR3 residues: CASSFASGRFEQFF. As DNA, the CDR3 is TGTGCCAGCAGTTTCGCTAGCGGGAGATTTGAGCAGTTCTTC.